The source of this T cell receptor (beta chain) is a study of blood T cell repertoires in COVID-19. The table came from immunoSEQ multiplex PCR; TCRdb's copy has only in-frame clones and leaves some out. The table records fewer than 350,000 clones, 88% of them present only once. Participants spanned ages about 18 to 90 years and resided in about 25 US areas. Symptom resolution, clearance, or two negative PCRs marked the recovered donors of Cohort 3. Trimming left V 4 bases short and J 5 bases short, with 18 bases between. The CDR3 has 15 residues. Germline V gene data show CDR1 as MNHEY and CDR2 as SMNVEV (reference sequence).

The J gene is TRBJ2-7, the V gene TRBV27; D uncertain. The sequence derives from a woman aged 30 to 39 who had recovered from COVID-19. The specimen sequenced was PBMCs or T cells enriched from blood (not recorded which). CDR3 amino acids: CASSSPLSLNHEQYF. In DNA form, the CDR3 reads TGTGCCAGCAGTTCTCCACTCTCACTTAACCACGAGCAGTACTTC.